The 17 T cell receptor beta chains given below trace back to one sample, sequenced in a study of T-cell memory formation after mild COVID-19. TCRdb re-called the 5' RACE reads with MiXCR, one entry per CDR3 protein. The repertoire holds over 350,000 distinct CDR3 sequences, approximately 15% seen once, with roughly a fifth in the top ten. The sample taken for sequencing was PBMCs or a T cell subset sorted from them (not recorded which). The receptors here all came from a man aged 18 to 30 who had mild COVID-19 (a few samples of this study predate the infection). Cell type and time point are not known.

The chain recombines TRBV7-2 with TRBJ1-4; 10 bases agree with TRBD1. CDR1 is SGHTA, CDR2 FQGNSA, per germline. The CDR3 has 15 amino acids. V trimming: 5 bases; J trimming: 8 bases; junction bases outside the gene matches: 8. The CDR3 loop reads CASSASGTGAEKLFF. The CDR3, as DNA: TGTGCCAGCAGCGCTTCCGGGACAGGGGCGGAAAAACTGTTTTTT.

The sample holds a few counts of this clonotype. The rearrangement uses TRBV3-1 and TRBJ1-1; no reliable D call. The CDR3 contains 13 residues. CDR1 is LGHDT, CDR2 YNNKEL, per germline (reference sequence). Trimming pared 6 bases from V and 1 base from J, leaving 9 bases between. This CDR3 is CASRQLANTEAFF. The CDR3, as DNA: TGTGCCAGCAGACAGCTGGCGAACACTGAAGCTTTCTTT. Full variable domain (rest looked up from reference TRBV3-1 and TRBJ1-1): DTAVSQTPKYLVTQMGNDKSIKCEQNLGHDTMYWYKQDSKKFLKIMFSYNNKELIINETVPNRFSPKSPDKAHLNLHINSLELGDSAVYFCASRQLANTEAFFGQGTRLTVV.

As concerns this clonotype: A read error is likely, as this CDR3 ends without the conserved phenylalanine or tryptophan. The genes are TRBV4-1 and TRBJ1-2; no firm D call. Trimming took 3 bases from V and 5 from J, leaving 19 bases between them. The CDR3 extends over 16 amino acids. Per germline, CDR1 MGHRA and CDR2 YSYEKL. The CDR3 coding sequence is TGCGCCAGCAGCCAGAGCTCGTTCGACGGATTATATGGCTACACCTTA. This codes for CASSQSSFDGLYGYTL.

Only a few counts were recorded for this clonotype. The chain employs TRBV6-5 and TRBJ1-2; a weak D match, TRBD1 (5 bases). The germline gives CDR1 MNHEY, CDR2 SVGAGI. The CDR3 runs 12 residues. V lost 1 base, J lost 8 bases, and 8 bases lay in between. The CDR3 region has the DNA TGTGCCAGCAGTTACTGGCGGGGGGGCTACACCTTC. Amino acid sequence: CASSYWRGGYTF.

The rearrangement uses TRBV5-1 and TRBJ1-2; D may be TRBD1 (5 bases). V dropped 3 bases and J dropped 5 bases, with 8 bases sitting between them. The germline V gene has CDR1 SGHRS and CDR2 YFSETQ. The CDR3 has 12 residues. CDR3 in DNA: TGCGCCAGCAGCTCGACAGTATATGGCTACACCTTC. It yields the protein CASSSTVYGYTF.

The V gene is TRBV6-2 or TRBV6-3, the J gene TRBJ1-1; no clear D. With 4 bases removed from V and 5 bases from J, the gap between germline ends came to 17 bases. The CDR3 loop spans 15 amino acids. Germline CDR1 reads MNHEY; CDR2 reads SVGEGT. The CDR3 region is CASSSETLPNTEAFF. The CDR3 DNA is TGTGCCAGCAGTTCTGAAACTCTCCCGAATACTGAAGCTTTCTTT.

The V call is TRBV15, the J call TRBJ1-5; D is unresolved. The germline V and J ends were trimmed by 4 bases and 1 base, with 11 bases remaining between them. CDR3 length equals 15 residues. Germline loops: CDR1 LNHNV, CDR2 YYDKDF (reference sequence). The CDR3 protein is CATSISMRSNQPQHF. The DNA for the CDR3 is TGTGCCACCAGCATAAGTATGAGGAGCAATCAGCCCCAGCATTTT.

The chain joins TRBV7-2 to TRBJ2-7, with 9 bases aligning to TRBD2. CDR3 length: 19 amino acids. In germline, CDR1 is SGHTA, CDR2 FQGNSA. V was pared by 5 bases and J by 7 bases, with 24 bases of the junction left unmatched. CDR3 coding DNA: TGTGCCAGCAGCACTAGCGGGTGGAGGGTAGCGGGGGATAAGGGAGAGCAGTACGTC. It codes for CASSTSGWRVAGDKGEQYV.

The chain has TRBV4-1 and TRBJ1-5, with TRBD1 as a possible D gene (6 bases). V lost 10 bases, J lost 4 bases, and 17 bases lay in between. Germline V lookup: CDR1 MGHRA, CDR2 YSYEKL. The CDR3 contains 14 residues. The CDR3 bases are TGCGCCACTGGGCTAAGGGGGGGGAATCAGCCCCAGCATTTT. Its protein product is CATGLRGGNQPQHF.

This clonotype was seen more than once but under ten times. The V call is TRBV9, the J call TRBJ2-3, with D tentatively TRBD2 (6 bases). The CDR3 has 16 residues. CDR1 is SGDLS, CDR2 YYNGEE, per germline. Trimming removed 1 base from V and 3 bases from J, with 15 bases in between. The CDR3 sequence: CASSVKMGGPTDTQYF. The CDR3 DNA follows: TGTGCCAGCAGCGTAAAGATGGGAGGTCCAACAGATACGCAGTATTTT.

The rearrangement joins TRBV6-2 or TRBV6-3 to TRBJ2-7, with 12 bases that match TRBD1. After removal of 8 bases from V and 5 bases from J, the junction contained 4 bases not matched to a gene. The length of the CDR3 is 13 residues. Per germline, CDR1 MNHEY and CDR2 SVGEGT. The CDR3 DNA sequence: TGTGCCAGCGGGGACAGGGGGCCGGACGAGCAGTACGTC. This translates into CASGDRGPDEQYV.

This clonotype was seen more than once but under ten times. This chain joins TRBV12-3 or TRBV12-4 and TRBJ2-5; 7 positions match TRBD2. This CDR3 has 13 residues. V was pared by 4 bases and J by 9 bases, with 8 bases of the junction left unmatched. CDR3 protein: CASSSGLVLAQYF. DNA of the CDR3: TGTGCCAGCAGTTCCGGACTAGTTTTAGCCCAGTACTTC.

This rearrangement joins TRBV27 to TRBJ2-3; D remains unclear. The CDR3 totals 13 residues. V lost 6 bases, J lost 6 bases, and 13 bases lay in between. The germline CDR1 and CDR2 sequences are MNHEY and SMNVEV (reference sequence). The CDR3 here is CASRISSVDTQYF. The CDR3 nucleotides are TGTGCCAGCAGGATCTCTTCTGTGGATACGCAGTATTTT.

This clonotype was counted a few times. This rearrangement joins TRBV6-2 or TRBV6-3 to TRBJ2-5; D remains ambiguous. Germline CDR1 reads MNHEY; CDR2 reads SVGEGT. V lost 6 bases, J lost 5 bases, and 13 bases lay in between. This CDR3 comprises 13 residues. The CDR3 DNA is TGTGCCAGCAGGCCTACACTGTGGGAGACCCAGTACTTC. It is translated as CASRPTLWETQYF.

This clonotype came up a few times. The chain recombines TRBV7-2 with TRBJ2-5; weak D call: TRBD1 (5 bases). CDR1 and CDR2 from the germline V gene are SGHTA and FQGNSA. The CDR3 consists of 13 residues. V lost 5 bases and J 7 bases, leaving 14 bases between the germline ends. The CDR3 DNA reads TGTGCCAGCAGCGACGGACCCCAGGGGACCCAGTACTTC. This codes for CASSDGPQGTQYF.

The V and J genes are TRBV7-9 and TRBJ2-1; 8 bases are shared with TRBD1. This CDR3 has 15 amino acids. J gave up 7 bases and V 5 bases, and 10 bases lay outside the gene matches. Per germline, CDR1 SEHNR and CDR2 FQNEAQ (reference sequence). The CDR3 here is CASSTPDRGRNEQFF. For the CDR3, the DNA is TGTGCCAGCAGCACGCCAGACAGGGGACGGAATGAGCAGTTCTTC. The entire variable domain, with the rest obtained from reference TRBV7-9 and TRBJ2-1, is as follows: DTGVSQNPRHKITKRGQNVTFRCDPISEHNRLYWYRQTLGQGPEFLTYFQNEAQLEKSRLLSDRFSAERPKGSFSTLEIQRTEQGDSAMYLCASSTPDRGRNEQFFGPGTRLTVL.

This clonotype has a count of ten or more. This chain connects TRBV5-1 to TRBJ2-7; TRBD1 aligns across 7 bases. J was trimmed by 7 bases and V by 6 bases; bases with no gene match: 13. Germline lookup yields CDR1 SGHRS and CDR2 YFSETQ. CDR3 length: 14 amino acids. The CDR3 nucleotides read TGCGCCAGCAATATGGGGACAGCAAGAATGGAGCAGTACTTC. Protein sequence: CASNMGTARMEQYF.